This passage covers 7 T cell receptor beta chains from one sample sequenced in a study of cytomegalovirus exposure and HLA in healthy donors. Researchers ran the PCR with 60 Vbeta and 13 Jbeta primers. Measured with immunoSEQ multiplex PCR; TCRdb has only the in-frame clones, and not every one. The sample has 210,000 or so clones; 65% to 80% are singletons. The specimen was PBMCs. All receptors derive from a girl aged 2-10 years in good health and CMV-seronegative.

V gene TRBV5-1 combines with J gene TRBJ1-3; no firm D call. Trimming left V 0 bases short and J 4 bases short, with 5 bases between. This CDR3 has 13 residues. Germline V gene data show CDR1 as SGHRS and CDR2 as YFSETQ. CDR3 DNA sequence: TGCGCCAGCAGCTTGGGTAGCGGAAACACCATATATTTT. Its translation: CASSLGSGNTIYF.

This CDR3 reads CASRSDTGGPETQYF. DNA for the CDR3: TGTGCCAGCAGATCCGATACGGGAGGCCCCGAGACCCAGTACTTC. This chain links TRBV2 with TRBJ2-5; 7 bases agree with TRBD2. The germline gives CDR1 SNHLY, CDR2 FYNNEI. The trim removed 6 bases at V and 5 bases at J, leaving 12 bases unmatched. This CDR3 contains 15 residues.

The CDR3 nucleotides read TGTGCCTGGCACTTGGCCTTGACTAACACCGGGGAGCTGTTTTTT. This gives the protein CAWHLALTNTGELFF. V gene TRBV30 combines with J gene TRBJ2-2; D gene ambiguous. The CDR3 sequence is 15 residues long. Trimming shortened V by 5 bases and J by 2 bases, and 15 bases separated the two germline ends. CDR1 and CDR2 from the germline V gene are GTSNPN and SVGIG (reference sequence).

As regards this clone: The junction differs from germline at one of its ends, possibly a read error. V is TRBV7-9 and J is TRBJ1-1; 8 bases are a match to TRBD1. The germline gives CDR1 SEHNR, CDR2 FQNEAQ (reference sequence). This CDR3 has 16 residues. The CDR3 protein is CSSTAGQGTWFTEAFF. The CDR3 nucleotides are TGTTCCAGCACCGCCGGACAGGGTACGTGGTTCACTGAAGCTTTCTTT.

J is TRBJ2-5 and V is TRBV5-1; D perhaps matches TRBD1 (5 bases). Trimming removed 1 base at V and 5 bases at J, with 24 bases between. The germline gives CDR1 SGHRS, CDR2 YFSETQ. This CDR3 region has 18 residues. CDR3 in DNA: TGCGCCAGCAGCTTGAGTTTAGAAACAGGCAACCTCTACGAGACCCAGTACTTC. Translated, it gives CASSLSLETGNLYETQYF.

V and J are TRBV7-9 and TRBJ2-1; TRBD2 matches 11 bases. The CDR3 runs 15 residues. The V gene end was trimmed by 4 bases and the J gene end by 2 bases; junction bases not matched to a gene: 1. Germline V gives CDR1 SEHNR, CDR2 FQNEAQ (reference sequence). The CDR3 sequence is CASSSTSGAYNEQFF. The CDR3 DNA is TGTGCCAGCAGCTCGACTAGCGGGGCCTACAATGAGCAGTTCTTC.

V gene TRBV19 combines with J gene TRBJ2-1; no definite D call. The CDR3 spans 16 residues. CDR1 and CDR2 from the germline V gene are LNHDA and SQIVND (reference sequence). The ends were cut back, 0 bases at V and 7 bases at J, with 16 bases in the middle. The CDR3 DNA reads TGTGCCAGTAGTATAGATCGGAGTAGCTTCCTTAATGAGCAGTTCTTC. Its translation: CASSIDRSSFLNEQFF.